Only a few counts were recorded for the clone carrying this T cell receptor beta chain. Its antigen is as yet unknown. The CDR3 has 12 residues. Trimming took 4 bases from V and 11 from J; bases not matched to a gene: 6. The germline gives CDR1 SGHRS, CDR2 YFSETQ. The entry originates in a study of identical twins. Study-level points and caveats: The study reached conclusions through statistical analysis that was cross-sectional, not following the same donors.

TCRdb re-called the 5' RACE reads with MiXCR, one entry per CDR3 protein. The repertoire includes around 530,000 distinct CDR3 sequences, roughly 15% of them detected once, and nearly 0.45% sits in the top ten. This sample also belongs to another study, concerning yellow fever vaccine responses in identical twins.

J is TRBJ1-1 and V is TRBV5-1, with TRBD1 matching 9 bases. Material: CD4+ T cells sorted from blood. This receptor was taken from a woman between 18 and 29 years old in good health. The CDR3 DNA is TGCGCCAGCAGCCGACAGGGGGACGGGGCTTTCTTT. This codes for CASSRQGDGAFF. The whole variable domain, filled in from reference TRBV5-1 and TRBJ1-1, reads KAGVTQTPRYLIKTRGQQVTLSCSPISGHRSVSWYQQTPGQGLQFLFEYFSETQRNKGNFPGRFSGRQFSNSRSEMNVSTLELGDSALYLCASSRQGDGAFFGQGTRLTVV.